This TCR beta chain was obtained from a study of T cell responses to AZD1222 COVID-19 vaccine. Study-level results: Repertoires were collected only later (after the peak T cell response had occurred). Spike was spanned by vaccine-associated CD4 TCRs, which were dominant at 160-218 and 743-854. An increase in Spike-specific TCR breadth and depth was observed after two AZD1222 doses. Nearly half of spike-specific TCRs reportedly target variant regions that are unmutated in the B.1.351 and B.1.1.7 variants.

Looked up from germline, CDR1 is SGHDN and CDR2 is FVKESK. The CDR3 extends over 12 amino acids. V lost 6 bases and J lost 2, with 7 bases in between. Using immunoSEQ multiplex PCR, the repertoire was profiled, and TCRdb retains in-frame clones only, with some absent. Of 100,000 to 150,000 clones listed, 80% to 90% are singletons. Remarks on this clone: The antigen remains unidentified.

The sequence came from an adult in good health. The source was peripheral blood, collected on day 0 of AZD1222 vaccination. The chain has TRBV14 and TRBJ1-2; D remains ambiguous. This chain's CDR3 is CASSFQNYGYTF. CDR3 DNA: TGTGCCAGCAGTTTCCAAAACTATGGCTACACCTTC.